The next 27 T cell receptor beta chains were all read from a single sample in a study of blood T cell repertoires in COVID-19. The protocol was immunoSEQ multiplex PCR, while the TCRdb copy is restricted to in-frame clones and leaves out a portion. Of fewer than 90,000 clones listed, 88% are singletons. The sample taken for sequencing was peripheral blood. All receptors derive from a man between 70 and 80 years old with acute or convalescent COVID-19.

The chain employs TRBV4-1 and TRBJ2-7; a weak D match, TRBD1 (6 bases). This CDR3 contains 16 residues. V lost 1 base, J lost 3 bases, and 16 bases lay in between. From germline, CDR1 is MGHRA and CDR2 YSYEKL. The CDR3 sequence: CASSQAWGTNYYEQYF. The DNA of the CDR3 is TGCGCCAGCAGCCAAGCTTGGGGGACAAATTACTACGAGCAGTACTTC.

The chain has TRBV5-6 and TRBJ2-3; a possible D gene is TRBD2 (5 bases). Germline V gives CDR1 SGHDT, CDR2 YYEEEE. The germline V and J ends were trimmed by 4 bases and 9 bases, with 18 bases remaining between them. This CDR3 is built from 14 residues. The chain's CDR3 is CASSGLVSGGTQYF. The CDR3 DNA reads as TGTGCCAGCAGCGGGCTAGTGTCGGGCGGGACGCAGTATTTT.

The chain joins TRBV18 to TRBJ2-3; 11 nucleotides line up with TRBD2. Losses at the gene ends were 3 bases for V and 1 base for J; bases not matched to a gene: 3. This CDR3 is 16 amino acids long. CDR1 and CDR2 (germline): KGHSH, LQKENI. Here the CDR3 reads CASSPETSGGTDTQYF. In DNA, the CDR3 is TGTGCCAGCTCACCCGAGACTAGCGGGGGCACAGATACGCAGTATTTT.

CDR3 sequence reads: CASSLLAGLNEKLFF. CDR3 bases: TGTGCCAGCAGCTTGCTCGCAGGGCTTAATGAAAAACTGTTTTTT. This chain links TRBV5-5 with TRBJ1-4; possible D gene TRBD1, 5 bases. The CDR3 is made up of 15 amino acids. The V end lost 1 base, the J end lost 4 bases, and 11 bases lay between the germline ends. From germline, CDR1 is SGHKS and CDR2 YYEKEE (reference sequence).

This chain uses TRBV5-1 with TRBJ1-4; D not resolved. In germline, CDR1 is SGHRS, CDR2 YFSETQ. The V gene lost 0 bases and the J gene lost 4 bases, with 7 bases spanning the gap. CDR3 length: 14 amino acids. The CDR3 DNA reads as TGCGCCAGCAGCTTGGCCAGACATAATGAAAAACTGTTTTTT. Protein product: CASSLARHNEKLFF.

CDR3 coding DNA: TGTGCCAGTAGTACCGTCAATGAGCAGTTCTTC. Its protein is CASSTVNEQFF. This chain connects TRBV19 to TRBJ2-1; D is undetermined. Per germline, CDR1 LNHDA and CDR2 SQIVND (reference sequence). The CDR3 is made up of 11 amino acids. V gave up 4 bases and J gave up 6 bases, with 4 bases separating them.

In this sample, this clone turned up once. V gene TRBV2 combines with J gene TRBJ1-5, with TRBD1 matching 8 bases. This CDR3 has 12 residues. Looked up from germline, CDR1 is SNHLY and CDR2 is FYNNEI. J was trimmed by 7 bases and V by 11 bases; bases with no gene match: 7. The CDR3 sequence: CASTGARQPQHF. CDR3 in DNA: TGTGCCTCGACAGGGGCGAGGCAGCCCCAGCATTTT.

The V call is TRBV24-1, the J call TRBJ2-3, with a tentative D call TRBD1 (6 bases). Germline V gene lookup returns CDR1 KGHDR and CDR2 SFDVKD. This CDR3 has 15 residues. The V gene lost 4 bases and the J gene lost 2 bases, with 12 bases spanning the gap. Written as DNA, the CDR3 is TGTGCCACCAGTGACCGACAGGAATTCACAGATACGCAGTATTTT. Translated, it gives CATSDRQEFTDTQYF.

This chain's CDR3 is CASSLEMGRGAYNEQFF. CDR3 in DNA: TGTGCCAGCAGCTTAGAGATGGGCAGGGGGGCATACAATGAGCAGTTCTTC. The chain links TRBV7-2 to TRBJ2-1; possibly TRBD1 for D (7 bases). From germline, CDR1 is SGHTA and CDR2 FQGNSA. V was pared by 1 base and J by 4 bases, with 17 bases between. CDR3 length equals 17 residues.

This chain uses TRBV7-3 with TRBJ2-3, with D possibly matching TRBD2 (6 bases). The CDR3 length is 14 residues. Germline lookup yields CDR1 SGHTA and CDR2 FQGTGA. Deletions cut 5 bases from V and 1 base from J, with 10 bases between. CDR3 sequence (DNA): TGTGCCAGCAGCAAGTCTAGCGGCACAGATACGCAGTATTTT. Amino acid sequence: CASSKSSGTDTQYF.

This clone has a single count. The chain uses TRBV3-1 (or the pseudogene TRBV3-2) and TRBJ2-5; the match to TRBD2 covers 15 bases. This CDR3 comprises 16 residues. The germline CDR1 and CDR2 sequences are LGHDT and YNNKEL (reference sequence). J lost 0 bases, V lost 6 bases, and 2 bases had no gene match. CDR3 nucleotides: TGTGCCAGCAGGGGGACTAGCGGGGGGTACCAAGAGACCCAGTACTTC. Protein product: CASRGTSGGYQETQYF.

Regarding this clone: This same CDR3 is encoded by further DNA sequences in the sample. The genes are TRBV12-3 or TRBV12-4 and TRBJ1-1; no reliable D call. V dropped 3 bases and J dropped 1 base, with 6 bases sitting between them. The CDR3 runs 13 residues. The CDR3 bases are TGTGCCAGCAGTTTCAGTGGGAACACTGAAGCTTTCTTT. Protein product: CASSFSGNTEAFF.

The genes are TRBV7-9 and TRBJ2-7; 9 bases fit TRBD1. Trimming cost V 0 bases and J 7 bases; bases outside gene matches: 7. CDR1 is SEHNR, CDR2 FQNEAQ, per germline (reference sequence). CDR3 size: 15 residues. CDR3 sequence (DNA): TGTGCCAGCAGCTTAGCTGGGACAGGGCGGTGGGAGCAGTACTTC. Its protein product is CASSLAGTGRWEQYF.

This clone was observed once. In DNA, the CDR3 is TGTGCCAGCTCACCAGAGTCACCCTCCTACGAGCAGTACTTC. This codes for CASSPESPSYEQYF. V is TRBV18 and J is TRBJ2-7; no definite D call. V shed 2 bases and J shed 0 bases, with 8 bases lying between them. Germline V lookup: CDR1 KGHSH, CDR2 LQKENI. The CDR3 extends over 14 amino acids.

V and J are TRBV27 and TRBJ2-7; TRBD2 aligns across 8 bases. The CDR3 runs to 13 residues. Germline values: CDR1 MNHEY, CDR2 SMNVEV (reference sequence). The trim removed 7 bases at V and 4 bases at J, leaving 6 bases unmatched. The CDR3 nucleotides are TGTGCCAGCAAACACCGGGGGGGGTACGAGCAGTACTTC. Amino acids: CASKHRGGYEQYF.

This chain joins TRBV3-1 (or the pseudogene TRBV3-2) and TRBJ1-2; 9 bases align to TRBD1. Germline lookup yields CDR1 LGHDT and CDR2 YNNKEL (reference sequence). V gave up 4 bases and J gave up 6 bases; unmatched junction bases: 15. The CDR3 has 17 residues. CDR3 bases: TGTGCCAGCAGCCCTGACCCACTTACACAGGGGGCTCATGGCTACACCTTC. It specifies CASSPDPLTQGAHGYTF.

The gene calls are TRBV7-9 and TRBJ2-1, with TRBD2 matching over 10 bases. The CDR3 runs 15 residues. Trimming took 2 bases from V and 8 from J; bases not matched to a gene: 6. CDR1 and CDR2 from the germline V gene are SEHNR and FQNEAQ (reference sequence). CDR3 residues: CASSLSSSGGYEQFF. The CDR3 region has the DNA TGTGCCAGCAGCTTAAGTTCTAGCGGGGGTTATGAGCAGTTCTTC.

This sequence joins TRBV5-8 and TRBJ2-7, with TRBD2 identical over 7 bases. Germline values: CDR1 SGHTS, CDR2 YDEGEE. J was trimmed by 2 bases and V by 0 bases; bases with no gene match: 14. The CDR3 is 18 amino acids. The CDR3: CASSLGTYASGLTYEQYF. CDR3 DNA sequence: TGTGCCAGCAGCTTGGGGACGTACGCTAGCGGCCTTACCTACGAGCAGTACTTC.

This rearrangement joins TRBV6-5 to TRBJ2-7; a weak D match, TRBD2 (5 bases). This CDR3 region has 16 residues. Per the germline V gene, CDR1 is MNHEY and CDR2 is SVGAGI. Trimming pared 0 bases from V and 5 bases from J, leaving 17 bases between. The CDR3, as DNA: TGTGCCAGCAGTTACTCGTCAGAGACGCGGGTTAACGAGCAGTACTTC. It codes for CASSYSSETRVNEQYF.

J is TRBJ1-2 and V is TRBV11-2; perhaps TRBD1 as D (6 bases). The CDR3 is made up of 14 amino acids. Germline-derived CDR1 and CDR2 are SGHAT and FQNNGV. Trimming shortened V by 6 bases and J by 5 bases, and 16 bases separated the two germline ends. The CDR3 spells CASRRPNRDYGYTF. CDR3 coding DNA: TGTGCCAGCAGAAGACCAAACAGGGATTATGGCTACACCTTC.

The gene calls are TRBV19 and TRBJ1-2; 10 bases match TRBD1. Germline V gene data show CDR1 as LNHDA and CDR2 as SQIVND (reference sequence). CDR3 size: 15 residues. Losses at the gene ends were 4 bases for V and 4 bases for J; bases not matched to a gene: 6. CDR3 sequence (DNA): TGTGCCAGTAGTACCCCGACAGGGGGCTTCTATGGCTACACCTTC. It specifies CASSTPTGGFYGYTF.

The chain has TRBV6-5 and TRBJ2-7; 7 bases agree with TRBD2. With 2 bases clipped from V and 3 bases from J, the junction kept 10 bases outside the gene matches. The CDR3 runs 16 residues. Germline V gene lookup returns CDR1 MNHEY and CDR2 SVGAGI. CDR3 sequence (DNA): TGTGCCAGCAGTTACGGGGGGGGACTACCGGGCTACGAGCAGTACTTC. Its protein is CASSYGGGLPGYEQYF.

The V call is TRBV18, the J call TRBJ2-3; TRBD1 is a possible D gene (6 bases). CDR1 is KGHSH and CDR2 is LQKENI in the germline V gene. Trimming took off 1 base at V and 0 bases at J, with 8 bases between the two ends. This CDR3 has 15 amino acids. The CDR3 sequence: CASSPRGRSTDTQYF. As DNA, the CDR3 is TGTGCCAGCTCACCACGGGGGCGGAGCACAGATACGCAGTATTTT.

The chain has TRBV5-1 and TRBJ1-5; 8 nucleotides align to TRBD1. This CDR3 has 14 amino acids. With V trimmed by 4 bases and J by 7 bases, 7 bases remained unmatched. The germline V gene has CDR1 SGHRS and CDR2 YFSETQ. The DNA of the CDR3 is TGCGCCAGCAGCCCCGACAGGGGTGGGCAGCCCCAGCATTTT. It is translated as CASSPDRGGQPQHF. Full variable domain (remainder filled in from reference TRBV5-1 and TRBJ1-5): KAGVTQTPRYLIKTRGQQVTLSCSPISGHRSVSWYQQTPGQGLQFLFEYFSETQRNKGNFPGRFSGRQFSNSRSEMNVSTLELGDSALYLCASSPDRGGQPQHFGDGTRLSIL.

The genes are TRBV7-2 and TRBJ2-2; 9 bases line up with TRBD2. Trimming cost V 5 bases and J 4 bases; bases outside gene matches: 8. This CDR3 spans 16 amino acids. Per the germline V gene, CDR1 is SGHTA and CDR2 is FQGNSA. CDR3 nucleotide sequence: TGTGCCAGCAGCCCAGCGGGAGGACCCATCACCGGGGAGCTGTTTTTT. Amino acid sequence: CASSPAGGPITGELFF.

CDR3 in DNA: TGTGCCAGCGGGATGGGCAGGGGAGTTGGTGAGCAGTACTTC. Amino acids: CASGMGRGVGEQYF. The J gene is TRBJ2-7, the V gene TRBV6-5; a possible D gene is TRBD1 (6 bases). The V end lost 8 bases, the J end lost 7 bases, and 21 bases lay between the germline ends. This CDR3 has 14 residues. Per germline, CDR1 MNHEY and CDR2 SVGAGI.

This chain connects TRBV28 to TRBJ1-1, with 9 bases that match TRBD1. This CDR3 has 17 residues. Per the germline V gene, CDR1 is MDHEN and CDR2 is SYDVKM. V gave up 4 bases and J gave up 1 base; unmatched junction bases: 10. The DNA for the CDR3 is TGTGCCAGCAGTTCCCAAACAGGGGGCGCGGGGAACACTGAAGCTTTCTTT. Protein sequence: CASSSQTGGAGNTEAFF.